This T cell receptor beta chain was recovered during a study of control samples from healthy donors and cancer patients. There are 14 residues in the CDR3. Trimming stripped 4 bases from V and 1 base from J, with 8 bases between. The germline V gene encodes CDR1 KGHDR and CDR2 SFDVKD. Clones were sequenced by immunoSEQ multiplex PCR, and TCRdb holds only the in-frame ones, with some missing. The table lists some 120,000 clones, around nine tenths of them singletons. The receptor was isolated from a man younger than 45 in good health. V usage is TRBV24-1 and J usage is TRBJ2-3, with D unclear. The sequencing input was blood. CDR3 DNA sequence: TGTGCCACCAGTGACGGACGGCGCACAGATACGCAGTATTTT. It specifies CATSDGRRTDTQYF.